Following are 31 T cell receptor beta chains from one sample sequenced in a study of cytomegalovirus exposure and HLA in healthy donors. Primers for the PCR totalled 60 Vbeta and 13 Jbeta. Clones were sequenced by immunoSEQ multiplex PCR, and TCRdb holds only the in-frame ones, with some missing. The table has about 170,000 clones, 78% seen once. Sequenced input: PBMCs. These receptors came from a woman between 45 and 60 years old in good health and CMV-seropositive.

The chain combines TRBV5-4 with TRBJ2-2; 11 nucleotides match TRBD2. The J segment lost 2 bases and the V segment lost 2 bases, leaving 2 bases of the junction unmatched. This CDR3 is built from 16 residues. CDR1 and CDR2 (germline): SGHNT, YYREEE (reference sequence). CDR3 loop: CASSFGTSGNTGELFF. CDR3 nucleotides: TGTGCCAGCAGCTTTGGGACTAGCGGTAACACCGGGGAGCTGTTTTTT.

V gene TRBV5-4 combines with J gene TRBJ2-5, with 8 bases matching TRBD2. Trimming at V came to 5 bases and at J to 9 bases, leaving 6 bases not matched to a gene. This CDR3 comprises 12 residues. Germline V gene lookup returns CDR1 SGHNT and CDR2 YYREEE (reference sequence). Written as DNA, the CDR3 is TGTGCCAGCAGTCCAACGGGGGGGGCCCAGTACTTC. As protein: CASSPTGGAQYF.

The chain links TRBV11-2 to TRBJ2-5; 7 positions agree with TRBD2. Trimming removed 8 bases from V and 4 bases from J; junction bases left unmatched: 4. The CDR3 is made up of 12 amino acids. Germline values: CDR1 SGHAT, CDR2 FQNNGV. The CDR3 DNA reads as TGTGCCAGCGGATGGGGGGGAGAGACCCAGTACTTC. Its protein is CASGWGGETQYF.

This chain joins TRBV7-6 and TRBJ1-1, with D maybe TRBD1 (5 bases). From germline, CDR1 is SGHVS and CDR2 FNYEAQ. The CDR3 contains 15 residues. The V end lost 3 bases, the J end lost 5 bases, and 16 bases lay between the germline ends. The DNA for the CDR3 is TGTGCCAGCAGCTTTATAGGGGACTCGAGGACTGAAGCTTTCTTT. Amino acid sequence: CASSFIGDSRTEAFF.

The V gene is TRBV7-7, the J gene TRBJ2-2; 7 bases are a match to TRBD1. The CDR3 is 15 amino acids. Unmatched junction bases numbered 9, after V lost 5 bases and J lost 6 bases. Per the germline V gene, CDR1 is SSHAT and CDR2 is FNYEAQ (reference sequence). Written as DNA, the CDR3 is TGTGCCAGCAGCCGAAACACAGGGGTGGCCGGGGAGCTGTTTTTT. It encodes CASSRNTGVAGELFF.

This clone was observed once. The rearrangement uses TRBV18 and TRBJ2-4; D is undetermined. V was pared by 3 bases and J by 8 bases, with 11 bases between. The CDR3 consists of 13 residues. Germline V gene data show CDR1 as KGHSH and CDR2 as LQKENI. The CDR3 sequence: CASSPLTKDIQYF. DNA of the CDR3: TGTGCCAGCTCACCGCTGACAAAGGACATTCAGTACTTC.

This rearrangement joins TRBV14 to TRBJ1-6; 10 bases match TRBD1. The V and J ends lost 5 bases and 8 bases, in that order; junction bases with no gene match: 12. Looked up from germline, CDR1 is SGHDN and CDR2 is FVKESK. CDR3 length: 17 amino acids. The CDR3 sequence is CASSFLYRDRGYSPLHF. The CDR3 bases are TGTGCCAGCAGCTTCCTCTACCGGGACAGGGGATATTCACCCCTCCACTTT.

The gene calls are TRBV5-8 and TRBJ2-3, with 7 bases lining up with TRBD1. The CDR3 covers 14 residues. V was clipped by 3 bases and J by 3 bases; unmatched bases: 4. Germline loops: CDR1 SGHTS, CDR2 YDEGEE. The CDR3 region has the DNA TGTGCCAGCAGCTCGGGACAGCTAACAGATACGCAGTATTTT. Translation gives CASSSGQLTDTQYF.

In this sample, this clone turned up a few times. DNA for the CDR3: TGTGCCAGCAGCTCATTCAGGGAAGCGAACACTGAAGCTTTCTTT. This translates into CASSSFREANTEAFF. The chain combines TRBV5-6 with TRBJ1-1; a weak D match, TRBD1 (5 bases). The V and J ends lost 3 bases and 1 base respectively, with 13 bases between them. This CDR3 is built from 15 residues. In germline, CDR1 is SGHDT, CDR2 YYEEEE.

This clone was recorded only once. V usage is TRBV5-6 and J usage is TRBJ1-6, with D perhaps TRBD1 (5 bases). CDR1 is SGHDT, CDR2 YYEEEE, per germline. V lost 3 bases to trimming and J lost 7 bases, with 17 bases between them. The CDR3 spans 16 residues. Here the CDR3 reads CASSSRQKPLNSPLHF. CDR3 bases: TGTGCCAGCAGCTCGCGACAGAAACCCTTAAATTCACCCCTCCACTTT.

The genes are TRBV19 and TRBJ1-1; D is unresolved. V shed 6 bases and J shed 1 base, with 6 bases lying between them. The CDR3 extends over 12 amino acids. The V gene's germline CDR1 is LNHDA and CDR2 SQIVND (reference sequence). The CDR3 region has the DNA TGTGCCAGTAGAGCAGGGAACACTGAAGCTTTCTTT. Amino acid sequence: CASRAGNTEAFF.

This clone was seen a handful of times. The V gene is TRBV5-1, the J gene TRBJ1-1; D gene uncertain. In germline, CDR1 is SGHRS, CDR2 YFSETQ. The ends were cut back, 2 bases at V and 3 bases at J, with 14 bases in the middle. This CDR3 contains 15 residues. In DNA, the CDR3 is TGCGCCAGCAGCTTTTGGCCAGACAAAGACACTGAAGCTTTCTTT. Translation gives CASSFWPDKDTEAFF.

The V call is TRBV7-3, the J call TRBJ2-1, with 8 positions matching TRBD2. The germline gives CDR1 SGHTA, CDR2 FQGTGA. Trimming took 5 bases from V and 4 from J; bases not matched to a gene: 10. This CDR3 contains 16 residues. The CDR3 here is CASSPGAGGPYNEQFF. For the CDR3, the DNA is TGTGCCAGCAGCCCGGGGGCGGGGGGCCCATACAATGAGCAGTTCTTC. The full variable domain, rest sourced from reference TRBV7-3 and TRBJ2-1, is GAGVSQTPSNKVTEKGKYVELRCDPISGHTALYWYRQSLGQGPEFLIYFQGTGAADDSGLPNDRFFAVRPEGSVSTLKIQRTERGDSAVYLCASSPGAGGPYNEQFFGPGTRLTVL.

This clone has more than one count but fewer than ten. The CDR3 reads CASSLAGSGGGSEQYF. The CDR3 DNA sequence: TGTGCCAGCAGCTTAGCGGGTAGCGGCGGGGGAAGCGAGCAGTACTTC. The V gene is TRBV7-9, the J gene TRBJ2-7; 7 nucleotides line up with TRBD2. This CDR3 is 16 amino acids long. The ends lost 0 bases at V and 6 bases at J; junction bases unmatched: 11. From germline, CDR1 is SEHNR and CDR2 FQNEAQ (reference sequence).

This sequence joins TRBV4-1 and TRBJ2-7; D is perhaps TRBD1 (5 bases). With 5 bases removed from V and 0 bases from J, the gap between germline ends came to 8 bases. This CDR3 has 13 residues. Germline assignment: CDR1 MGHRA and CDR2 YSYEKL. The chain's CDR3 is CASSETASYEQYF. The DNA for the CDR3 is TGCGCCAGCAGCGAGACAGCCTCCTACGAGCAGTACTTC.

This chain connects TRBV29-1 to TRBJ2-1, with TRBD1 identical over 10 bases. The CDR3 length is 13 residues. The V segment lost 7 bases and the J segment 2 bases; nucleotides outside the gene matches: 2. Germline CDR1 and CDR2: SQVTM and ANQGSEA. CDR3 in DNA: TGCAGCGGTGGACAGGGGGCCTACAATGAGCAGTTCTTC. As protein: CSGGQGAYNEQFF.

CDR3 loop: CASSLESGGTYNEQFF. The CDR3 DNA sequence: TGTGCCAGCAGCTTGGAGAGCGGGGGGACCTACAATGAGCAGTTCTTC. The V and J genes are TRBV5-5 and TRBJ2-1, with TRBD2 matching 9 bases. The germline V gene encodes CDR1 SGHKS and CDR2 YYEKEE (reference sequence). Unmatched junction bases numbered 3, after V lost 0 bases and J lost 2 bases. This CDR3 spans 16 amino acids.

This chain links TRBV6-5 with TRBJ2-3; 8 nucleotides agree with TRBD1. The CDR3 consists of 16 residues. The ends lost 2 bases at V and 2 bases at J; junction bases unmatched: 6. Per the germline V gene, CDR1 is MNHEY and CDR2 is SVGAGI. This chain's CDR3 is CASSYGRGRPTDTQYF. CDR3 nucleotides: TGTGCCAGCAGTTACGGCAGGGGGCGCCCCACAGATACGCAGTATTTT.

The rearrangement links TRBV28 to TRBJ2-7; 7 bases line up with TRBD1. Germline values: CDR1 MDHEN, CDR2 SYDVKM. With 7 bases clipped from V and 2 bases from J, the junction kept 5 bases outside the gene matches. This CDR3 is 13 amino acids long. For the CDR3, the DNA is TGTGCCAGCAAAGGGACAGTAACCTACGAGCAGTACTTC. It codes for CASKGTVTYEQYF. Full variable domain (remainder filled in from reference TRBV28 and TRBJ2-7): DVKVTQSSRYLVKRTGEKVFLECVQDMDHENMFWYRQDPGLGLRLIYFSYDVKMKEKGDIPEGYSVSREKKERFSLILESASTNQTSMYLCASKGTVTYEQYFGPGTRLTVT.

This chain uses TRBV7-9 with TRBJ2-7; 9 bases are shared with TRBD1. Germline V gene lookup returns CDR1 SEHNR and CDR2 FQNEAQ (reference sequence). Germline trimming cut 8 bases from V and 7 bases from J; bases unmatched to any gene: 12. The CDR3 sequence is 14 residues long. CDR3 coding DNA: TGTGCCAGCTCGTCGGACAGGGGATTTTCGGAGCAGTACTTC. It translates to CASSSDRGFSEQYF.

Here the CDR3 reads CASSPRGYNSPLHF. In DNA form, the CDR3 reads TGCGCCAGCAGCCCCCGGGGGTATAATTCACCCCTCCACTTT. The V gene is TRBV5-1, the J gene TRBJ1-6, with D maybe TRBD1 (5 bases). This CDR3 spans 14 amino acids. The germline V and J ends were trimmed by 4 bases and 4 bases, with 9 bases remaining between them. CDR1 and CDR2 from the germline V gene are SGHRS and YFSETQ.

The CDR3 nucleotides read TGCGCCAGCAGTACGCAGGGGGGTGGCACTGAAGCTTTCTTT. This codes for CASSTQGGGTEAFF. This chain links TRBV5-1 with TRBJ1-1, with 7 bases lining up with TRBD1. The junction had 8 bases not matched to a gene; V was cut back by 5 bases and J by 4 bases. The CDR3 contains 14 residues. Germline CDR1 is SGHRS and CDR2 is YFSETQ.

This sequence joins TRBV2 and TRBJ2-7; 8 positions agree with TRBD2. Germline CDR1 and CDR2: SNHLY and FYNNEI. The CDR3 length is 14 residues. J was trimmed by 3 bases and V by 4 bases; bases with no gene match: 5. The DNA of the CDR3 is TGTGCCAGCAGTGTCACTAGCGGAGTCTACGAGCAGTACTTC. It is translated as CASSVTSGVYEQYF.

The sample holds a few counts of this clone. The chain uses TRBV9 and TRBJ2-7; no clear D gene. From germline, CDR1 is SGDLS and CDR2 YYNGEE. The CDR3 is 12 residues long. V lost 0 bases and J lost 6, with 7 bases in between. This CDR3 reads CASSVDLGEQYF. In DNA form, the CDR3 reads TGTGCCAGCAGCGTAGACCTAGGCGAGCAGTACTTC.

The chain joins TRBV9 to TRBJ2-5, with 10 nucleotides matching TRBD2. The J call may be mistaken, given a closer DNA end match to TRBJ2-7. CDR3 size: 16 residues. CDR1 and CDR2 (germline): SGDLS, YYNGEE. CDR3 loop: CASSSPAGGPTHEQYF. CDR3 in DNA: TGTGCCAGCAGCTCCCCAGCGGGGGGGCCAACCCACGAGCAGTACTTC.

For this clone: The same CDR3 arises from other DNA sequences in this sample as well. The chain recombines TRBV5-1 with TRBJ2-5; a weak D match, TRBD1 (6 bases). CDR1 and CDR2 (germline): SGHRS, YFSETQ. The CDR3 covers 14 residues. V was cut by 0 bases and J by 5 bases, with 11 bases left in between. CDR3: CASSLAGTKETQYF. In DNA form, the CDR3 reads TGCGCCAGCAGCTTGGCCGGGACAAAGGAGACCCAGTACTTC. Looking up the rest from reference TRBV5-1 and TRBJ2-5 gives the full variable domain: KAGVTQTPRYLIKTRGQQVTLSCSPISGHRSVSWYQQTPGQGLQFLFEYFSETQRNKGNFPGRFSGRQFSNSRSEMNVSTLELGDSALYLCASSLAGTKETQYFGPGTRLLVL.

CDR3 sequence: CAWNRGDNSYEQYF. The CDR3 DNA sequence: TGTGCCTGGAACAGGGGGGACAACTCCTACGAGCAGTACTTC. V gene TRBV30 combines with J gene TRBJ2-7; TRBD1 aligns across 8 bases. J gave up 0 bases and V 4 bases, and 5 bases lay outside the gene matches. Germline CDR1 GTSNPN, CDR2 SVGIG (reference sequence). CDR3 length equals 14 residues.

In its sample, this clone was seen a few times. V and J are TRBV4-1 and TRBJ1-5, with D uncertain. Germline CDR1 MGHRA, CDR2 YSYEKL. Trimming shortened V by 1 base and J by 7 bases, and 8 bases separated the two germline ends. The CDR3 extends over 13 amino acids. The chain's CDR3 is CASSQALGQPQHF. CDR3 nucleotides: TGCGCCAGCAGCCAAGCTCTGGGCCAGCCCCAGCATTTT.

The chain employs TRBV19 and TRBJ1-3; D uncertain. The CDR3 covers 16 residues. The germline V gene encodes CDR1 LNHDA and CDR2 SQIVND (reference sequence). V lost 5 bases and J lost 4, with 18 bases in between. The CDR3: CASSPPGLAIGNTIYF. The CDR3 bases are TGTGCCAGTAGTCCCCCGGGGTTGGCAATCGGAAACACCATATATTTT.

This sequence joins TRBV6-6 and TRBJ1-5, with a tentative D call TRBD1 (5 bases). Germline values: CDR1 MNHNY, CDR2 SVGAGI (reference sequence). Trimming took 7 bases from V and 0 from J, leaving 16 bases between them. The length of the CDR3 is 16 residues. The CDR3 nucleotides are TGTGCCAGCAACCCCGGGGGAGGTTATAGCAATCAGCCCCAGCATTTT. Translating gives CASNPGGGYSNQPQHF.

The chain recombines TRBV27 with TRBJ2-3; tentatively, D is TRBD2 (5 bases). Trimming took 3 bases from V and 0 from J, leaving 10 bases between them. Per germline, CDR1 MNHEY and CDR2 SMNVEV (reference sequence). This CDR3 has 15 residues. The CDR3 reads CASSFGRVSTDTQYF. CDR3 nucleotides: TGTGCCAGCAGTTTCGGGCGGGTTAGCACAGATACGCAGTATTTT.